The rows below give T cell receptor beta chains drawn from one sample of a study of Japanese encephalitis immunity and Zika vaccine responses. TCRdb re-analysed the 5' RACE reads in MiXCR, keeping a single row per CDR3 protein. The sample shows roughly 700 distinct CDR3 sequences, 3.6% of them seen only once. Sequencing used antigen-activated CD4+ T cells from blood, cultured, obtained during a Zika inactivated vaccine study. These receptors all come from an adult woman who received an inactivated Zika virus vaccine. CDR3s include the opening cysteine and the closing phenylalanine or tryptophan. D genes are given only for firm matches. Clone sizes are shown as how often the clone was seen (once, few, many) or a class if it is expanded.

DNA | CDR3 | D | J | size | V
TGTGCCAGCAACGGGAACACTGAAGCTTTCTTT | CASNGNTEAFF | . | TRBJ1-1 | large | TRBV28
TGTGCCAGCAGCTTCTCTCAGGGGGGCACTGAAGCTTTCTTT | CASSFSQGGTEAFF | TRBD1 | TRBJ1-1 | many | TRBV7-2
TGTGCCAGCAGCTTTACGGGGGGAACGGGGAATGAGCAGTTCTTC | CASSFTGGTGNEQFF | TRBD2 | TRBJ2-1 | medium-sized | TRBV5-8
TGTGCCAGCAGTGAATCCTTGGAAACTGAAGCTTTCTTT | CASSESLETEAFF | . | TRBJ1-1 | many | TRBV25-1
TGCGCCAGCAGTAACAGACTAGCGGCAGATACGCAGTATTTT | CASSNRLAADTQYF | TRBD2 | TRBJ2-3 | large | TRBV10-1
TGTGCCAGCAGCCAAGATGTTGGCAGAGAGCAGTACTTC | CASSQDVGREQYF | . | TRBJ2-7 | large | TRBV3-1
TGTGCCAGCAGCGCCCACAGGGAAGATTCACCCCTCCACTTT | CASSAHREDSPLHF | . | TRBJ1-6 | large | TRBV12-3/TRBV12-4
TGTGCCAGCAGCTTGGTTAGGGAAAGCACTGAAGCTTTCTTT | CASSLVRESTEAFF | . | TRBJ1-1 | large | TRBV5-6
TGTGCCAGCGGGCCCAACAGGGAACGGGAGACCCAGTACTTC | CASGPNRERETQYF | . | TRBJ2-5 | large | TRBV25-1
TGTGCCAGCAGTCAAAGGAGGGGCCTGACTAGCGGGATGAGCTCCTACGAGCAGTACTTC | CASSQRRGLTSGMSSYEQYF | . | TRBJ2-7 | medium-sized | TRBV3-2
TGCGCCAGCAGCCAAGAGACAGGGGATAATCAGCCCCAGCATTTT | CASSQETGDNQPQHF | TRBD1 | TRBJ1-5 | medium-sized | TRBV4-3
TGTGCCAGCAGCTTTGGGGGGGGCACAGATACGCAGTATTTT | CASSFGGGTDTQYF | TRBD2 | TRBJ2-3 | medium-sized | TRBV11-1
TGTGCCAGTTTGAACGCGGGTTGGGGACCCCAGCATTTT | CASLNAGWGPQHF | . | TRBJ1-5 | large | TRBV6-2/TRBV6-3
TGTGCCAGTAGGAAAAGCGCGGGACTAGTGTTTTTT | CASRKSAGLVFF | TRBD2 | TRBJ2-2 | large | TRBV19